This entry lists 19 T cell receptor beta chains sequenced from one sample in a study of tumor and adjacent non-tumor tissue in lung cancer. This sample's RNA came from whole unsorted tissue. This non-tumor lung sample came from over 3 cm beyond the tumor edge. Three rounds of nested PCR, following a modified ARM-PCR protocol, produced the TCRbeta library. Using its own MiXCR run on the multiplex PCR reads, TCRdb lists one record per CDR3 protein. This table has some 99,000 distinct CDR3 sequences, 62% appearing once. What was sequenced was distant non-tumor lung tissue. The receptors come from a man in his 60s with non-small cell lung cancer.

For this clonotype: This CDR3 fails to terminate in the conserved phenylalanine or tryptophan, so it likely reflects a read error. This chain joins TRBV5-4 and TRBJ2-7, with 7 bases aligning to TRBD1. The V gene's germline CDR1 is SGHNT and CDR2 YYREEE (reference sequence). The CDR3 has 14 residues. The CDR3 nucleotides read TGTGTCAGCAGCGCCATAGGGGGCCCCTACGAGCAGTACTTA. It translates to CVSSAIGGPYEQYL.

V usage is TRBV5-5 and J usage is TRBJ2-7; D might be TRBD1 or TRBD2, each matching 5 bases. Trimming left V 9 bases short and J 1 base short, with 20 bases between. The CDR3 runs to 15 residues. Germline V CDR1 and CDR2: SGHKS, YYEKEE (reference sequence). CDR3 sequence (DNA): TGTGCCAACGGCTTTGGGACGGGCAGGTCCTACGAGCAGTACTTC. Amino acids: CANGFGTGRSYEQYF.

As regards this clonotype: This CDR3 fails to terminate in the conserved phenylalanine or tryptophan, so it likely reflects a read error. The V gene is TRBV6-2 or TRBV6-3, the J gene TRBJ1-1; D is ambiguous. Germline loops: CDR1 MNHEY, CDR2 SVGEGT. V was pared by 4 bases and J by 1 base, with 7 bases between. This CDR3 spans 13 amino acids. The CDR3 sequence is CASSLTWNTEAFL. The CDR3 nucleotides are TGTGCCAGCAGTTTGACATGGAACACTGAAGCTTTCTTG.

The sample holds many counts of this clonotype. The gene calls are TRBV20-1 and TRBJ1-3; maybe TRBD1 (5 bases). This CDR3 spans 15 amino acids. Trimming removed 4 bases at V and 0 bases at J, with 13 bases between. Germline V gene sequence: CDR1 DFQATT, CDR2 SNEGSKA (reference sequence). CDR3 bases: TGCAGTGCTACCAGCAGGGCACCCTCTGGAAACACCATATATTTT. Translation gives CSATSRAPSGNTIYF.

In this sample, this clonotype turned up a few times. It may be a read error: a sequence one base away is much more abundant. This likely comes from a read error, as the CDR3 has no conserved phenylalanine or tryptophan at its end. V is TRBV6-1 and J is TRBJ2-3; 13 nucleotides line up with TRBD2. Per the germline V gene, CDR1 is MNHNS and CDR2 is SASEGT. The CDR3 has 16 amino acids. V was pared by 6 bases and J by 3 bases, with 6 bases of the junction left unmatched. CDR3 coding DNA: TGTGCCAGCAGCGCTCGGACTAGCGGGAGTACAGATACGCAGTATTCT. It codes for CASSARTSGSTDTQYS.

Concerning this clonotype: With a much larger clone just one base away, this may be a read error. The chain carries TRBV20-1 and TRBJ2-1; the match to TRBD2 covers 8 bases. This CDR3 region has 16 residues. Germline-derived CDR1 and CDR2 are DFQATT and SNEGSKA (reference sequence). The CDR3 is CSTSNLGREDQNEQFF. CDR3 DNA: TGCAGTACTAGTAACCTCGGGCGGGAGGATCAAAATGAGCAGTTCTTC.

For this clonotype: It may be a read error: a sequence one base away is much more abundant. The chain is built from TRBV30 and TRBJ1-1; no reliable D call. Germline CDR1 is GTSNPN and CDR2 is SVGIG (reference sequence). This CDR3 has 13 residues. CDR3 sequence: CARSPGMNTEAFF. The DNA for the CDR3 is TGTGCCAGGAGTCCAGGAATGAACACTGAAGCTTTCTTT. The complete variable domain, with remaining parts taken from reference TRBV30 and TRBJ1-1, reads SQTIHQWPATLVQPVGSPLSLECTVEGTSNPNLYWYRQAAGRGLQLLFYSVGIGQISSEVPQNLSASRPQDRQFILSSKKLLLSDSGFYLCARSPGMNTEAFFGQGTRLTVV.

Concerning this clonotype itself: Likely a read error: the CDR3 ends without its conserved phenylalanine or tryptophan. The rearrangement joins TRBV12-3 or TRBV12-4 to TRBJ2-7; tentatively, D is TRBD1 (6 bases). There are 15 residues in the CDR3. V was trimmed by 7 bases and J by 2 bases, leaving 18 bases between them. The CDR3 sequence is CASNQGRVGAYEQYL. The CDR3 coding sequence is TGTGCCAGCAATCAGGGGCGGGTCGGAGCCTACGAGCAGTACTTA.

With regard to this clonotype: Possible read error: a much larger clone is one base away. The CDR3 coding sequence is TGCACCAGCAGCCAATCAACAGGGGCCACCGGGGAGCTGTTTTTT. As protein: CTSSQSTGATGELFF. This chain joins TRBV5-1 and TRBJ2-2, with 7 bases matching TRBD1. The CDR3 is 15 amino acids. Germline V CDR1 and CDR2: SGHRS, YFSETQ.

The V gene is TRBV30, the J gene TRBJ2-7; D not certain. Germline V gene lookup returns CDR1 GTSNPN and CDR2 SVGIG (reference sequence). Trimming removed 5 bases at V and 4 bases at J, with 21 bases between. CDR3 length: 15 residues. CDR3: CAWEPRTPGSYEQYF. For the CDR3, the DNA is TGTGCCTGGGAGCCTCGGACCCCGGGTTCGTACGAGCAGTACTTC.

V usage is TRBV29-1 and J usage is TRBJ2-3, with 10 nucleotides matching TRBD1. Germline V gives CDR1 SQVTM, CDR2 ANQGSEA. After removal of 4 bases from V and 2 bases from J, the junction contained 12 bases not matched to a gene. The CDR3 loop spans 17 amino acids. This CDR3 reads CSVVFLDRGNNTDTQYF. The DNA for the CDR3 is TGCAGCGTTGTCTTTTTGGACAGGGGGAATAACACAGATACGCAGTATTTT.

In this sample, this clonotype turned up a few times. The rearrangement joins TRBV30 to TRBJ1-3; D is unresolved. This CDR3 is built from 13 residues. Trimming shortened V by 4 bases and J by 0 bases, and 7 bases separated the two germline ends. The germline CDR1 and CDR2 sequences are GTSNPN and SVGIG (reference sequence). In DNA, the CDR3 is TGTGCCTGGAAAAGATCCTCTGGAAACACCATATATTTT. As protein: CAWKRSSGNTIYF.

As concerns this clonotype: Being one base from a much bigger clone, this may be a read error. The CDR3 sequence is CASSEQLAGDYNEQFF. The CDR3 region has the DNA TGTGCCAGCAGTGAACAACTAGCGGGAGATTACAATGAGCAGTTCTTC. The chain is built from TRBV24-1 and TRBJ2-1; 11 nucleotides match TRBD2. From germline, CDR1 is KGHDR and CDR2 SFDVKD. The CDR3 loop spans 16 amino acids.

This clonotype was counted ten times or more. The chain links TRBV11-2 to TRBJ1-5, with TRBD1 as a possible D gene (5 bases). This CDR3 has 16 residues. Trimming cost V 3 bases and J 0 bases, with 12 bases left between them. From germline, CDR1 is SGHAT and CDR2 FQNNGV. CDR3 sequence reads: CASSFGTRGSNQPQHF. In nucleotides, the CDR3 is TGTGCCAGCAGCTTCGGGACGAGAGGTAGCAATCAGCCCCAGCATTTT.

For the CDR3, the DNA is TGTGCCAGCAGCCTAAGGAACACAGATACGCAGTATTTT. It codes for CASSLRNTDTQYF. The J gene is TRBJ2-3, the V gene TRBV7-2, with D unresolved. Trimming stripped 5 bases from V and 2 bases from J, with 8 bases between. This CDR3 comprises 13 residues. CDR1 and CDR2 from the germline V gene are SGHTA and FQGNSA.

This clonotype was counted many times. The CDR3 protein is CASTPVWGELFF. CDR3 nucleotides: TGTGCCAGCACCCCCGTCTGGGGGGAGCTGTTTTTT. This chain connects TRBV6-2 or TRBV6-3 to TRBJ2-2; D is unclear. Deletions cut 7 bases from V and 8 bases from J, with 11 bases between. Germline CDR1 reads MNHEY; CDR2 reads SVGEGT. The CDR3 length is 12 residues.

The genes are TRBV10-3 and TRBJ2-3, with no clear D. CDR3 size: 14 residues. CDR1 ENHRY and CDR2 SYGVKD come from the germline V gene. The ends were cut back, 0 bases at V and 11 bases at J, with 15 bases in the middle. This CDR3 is CAISESISTYMQYF. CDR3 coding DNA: TGTGCCATCAGTGAGTCGATTAGCACATATATGCAGTATTTT.

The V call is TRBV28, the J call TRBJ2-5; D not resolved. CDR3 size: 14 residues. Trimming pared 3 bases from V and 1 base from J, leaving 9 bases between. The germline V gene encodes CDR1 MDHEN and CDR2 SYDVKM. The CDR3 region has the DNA TGTGCCAGCAGTTTTTCGACGTTCCAAGAGACCCAGTACTTC. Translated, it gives CASSFSTFQETQYF.

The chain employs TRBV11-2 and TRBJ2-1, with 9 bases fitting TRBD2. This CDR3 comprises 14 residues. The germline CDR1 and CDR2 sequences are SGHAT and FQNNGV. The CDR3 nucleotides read TGTACTAGCACCCGGACTAGCGATTACAATGAGCAGTTCTTC. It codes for CTSTRTSDYNEQFF.